This T cell receptor beta chain appears in the sequencing data of a study of a mutant IDH1 vaccine in newly diagnosed glioma. Whole-study context: Once 4-6 weeks had passed after radiotherapy alone, vaccination started, or it started with temozolomide cycles.

Sequencing was performed with immunoSEQ multiplex PCR; in TCRdb, only in-frame clones are kept and a portion is missing. The sample has approximately 81,000 clones, around 85% seen once; the top ten hold 2% to 2.5%. Time point described: week 23, last vaccination. Vaccinated patients received 300 ug of mutant IDH1 20-mer peptide per dose, with topical imiquimod. CDR3 length: 14 residues. J gave up 4 bases and V 6 bases, and 6 bases lay outside the gene matches. The germline V gene has CDR1 MDHEN and CDR2 SYDVKM. This clone has just a few counts. As yet, its antigen is unknown. The source material was PBMCs, sampled from a glioma patient whose treatment included an IDH1 peptide vaccine. The rearrangement uses TRBV28 and TRBJ1-5; 7 bases are shared with TRBD1. The TCR comes from a man aged 25 to 40 with glioma. Some clones in this sample may be carry-over from other donors' samples. CDR3 in amino acids: CASRPGGANQPQHF. The CDR3 DNA reads as TGTGCCAGCAGGCCAGGGGGGGCTAATCAGCCCCAGCATTTT.